What follows is one TCR beta chain and its context. Other nucleotide sequences from this sample produce the same CDR3. This sample was included in a study of blood T cell repertoires in COVID-19. The assay was immunoSEQ multiplex PCR, and TCRdb's table has in-frame clones only and misses some. The table includes around 250,000 clones, around four fifths detected once. The CDR3 runs 14 residues. CDR1 is LNHDA, CDR2 SQIVND, per germline (reference sequence). Losses at the gene ends were 3 bases for V and 0 bases for J; bases not matched to a gene: 1. This TCR came from a man aged 80 or over with acute or convalescent COVID-19. Material: peripheral blood. V gene TRBV19 combines with J gene TRBJ1-1, with 7 bases lining up with TRBD1. Written as DNA, the CDR3 is TGTGCCAGTAGTATGGGACAGCTGAACACTGAAGCTTTCTTT. This gives the protein CASSMGQLNTEAFF. Complete variable domain (other parts from reference TRBV19 and TRBJ1-1): DGGITQSPKYLFRKEGQNVTLSCEQNLNHDAMYWYRQDPGQGLRLIYYSQIVNDFQKGDIAEGYSVSREKKESFPLTVTSAQKNPTAFYLCASSMGQLNTEAFFGQGTRLTVV.